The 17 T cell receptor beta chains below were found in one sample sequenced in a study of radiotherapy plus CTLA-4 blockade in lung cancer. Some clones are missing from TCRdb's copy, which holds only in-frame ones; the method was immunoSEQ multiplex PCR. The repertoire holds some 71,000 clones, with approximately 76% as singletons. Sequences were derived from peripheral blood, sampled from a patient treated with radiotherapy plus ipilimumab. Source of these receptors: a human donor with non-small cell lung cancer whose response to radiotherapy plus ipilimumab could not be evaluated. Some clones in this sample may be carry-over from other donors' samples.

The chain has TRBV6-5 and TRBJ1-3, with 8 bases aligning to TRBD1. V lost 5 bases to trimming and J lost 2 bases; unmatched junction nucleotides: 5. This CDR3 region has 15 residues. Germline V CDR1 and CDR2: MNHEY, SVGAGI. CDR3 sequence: CASSQWTGTGNTIYF. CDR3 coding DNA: TGTGCCAGCAGTCAATGGACAGGGACTGGAAACACCATATATTTT.

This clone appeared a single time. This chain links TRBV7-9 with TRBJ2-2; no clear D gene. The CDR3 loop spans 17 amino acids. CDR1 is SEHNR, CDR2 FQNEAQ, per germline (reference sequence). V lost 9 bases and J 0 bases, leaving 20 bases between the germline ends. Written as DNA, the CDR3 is TGTGCCAGTTTCCGATCTGGCATGCATCCGAACACCGGGGAGCTGTTTTTT. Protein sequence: CASFRSGMHPNTGELFF.

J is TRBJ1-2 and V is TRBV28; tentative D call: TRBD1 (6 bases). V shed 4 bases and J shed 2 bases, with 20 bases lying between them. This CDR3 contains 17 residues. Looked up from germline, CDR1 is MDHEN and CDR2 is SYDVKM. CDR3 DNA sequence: TGTGCCAGCAGTTCCAACCCCTCGGGGGGCAAGAACTATGGCTACACCTTC. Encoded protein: CASSSNPSGGKNYGYTF.

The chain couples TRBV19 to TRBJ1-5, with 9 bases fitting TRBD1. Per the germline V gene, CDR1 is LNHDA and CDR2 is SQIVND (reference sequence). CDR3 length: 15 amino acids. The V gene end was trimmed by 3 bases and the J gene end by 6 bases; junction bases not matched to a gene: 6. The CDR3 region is CASSIGTGSGQPQHF. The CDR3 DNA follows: TGTGCCAGTAGTATCGGGACAGGGTCCGGTCAGCCCCAGCATTTT.

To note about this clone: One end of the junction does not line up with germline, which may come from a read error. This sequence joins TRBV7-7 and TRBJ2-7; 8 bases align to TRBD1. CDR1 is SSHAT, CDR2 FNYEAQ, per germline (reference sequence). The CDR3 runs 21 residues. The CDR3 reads CASRPVWDKDRGRASSYEQYF. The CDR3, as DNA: TGTGCTAGCAGACCGGTTTGGGATAAAGACAGGGGAAGGGCAAGCTCCTACGAGCAGTACTTC. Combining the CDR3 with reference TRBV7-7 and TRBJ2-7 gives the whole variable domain GAGVSQSPRYKVTKRGQDVTLRCDPISSHATLYWYQQALGQGPEFLTYFNYEAQPDKSGLPSDRFSAERPEGSISTLTIQRTEQRDSAMYRCASRPVWDKDRGRASSYEQYFGPGTRLTVT.

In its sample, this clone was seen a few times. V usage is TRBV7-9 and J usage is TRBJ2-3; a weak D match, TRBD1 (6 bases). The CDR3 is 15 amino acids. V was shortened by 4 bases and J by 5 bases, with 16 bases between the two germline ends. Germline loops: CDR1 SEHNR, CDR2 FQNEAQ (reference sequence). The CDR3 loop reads CASSYRDTPGDTQYF. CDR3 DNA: TGTGCCAGCAGCTACCGGGACACACCGGGAGATACGCAGTATTTT.

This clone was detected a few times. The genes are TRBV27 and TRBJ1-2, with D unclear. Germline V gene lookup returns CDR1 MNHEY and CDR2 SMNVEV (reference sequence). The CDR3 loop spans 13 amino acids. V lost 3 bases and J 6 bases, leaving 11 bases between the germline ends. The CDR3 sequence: CASSLRAFHGYTF. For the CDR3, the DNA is TGTGCCAGCAGTTTGAGGGCCTTTCATGGCTACACCTTC.

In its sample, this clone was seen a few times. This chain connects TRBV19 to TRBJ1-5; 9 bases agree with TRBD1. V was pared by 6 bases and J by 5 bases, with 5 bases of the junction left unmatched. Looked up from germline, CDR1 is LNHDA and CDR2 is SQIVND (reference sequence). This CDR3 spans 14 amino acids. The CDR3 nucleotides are TGTGCCAGTAGCCTCACAGGGGGCCATCAGCCCCAGCATTTT. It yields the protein CASSLTGGHQPQHF.

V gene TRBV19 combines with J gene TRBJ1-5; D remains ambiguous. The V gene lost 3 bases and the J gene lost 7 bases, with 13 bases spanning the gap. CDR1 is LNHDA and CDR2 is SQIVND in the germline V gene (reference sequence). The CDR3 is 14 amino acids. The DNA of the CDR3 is TGTGCCAGTAGTATGGGCGGGGTTGGGCAGCCCCAGCATTTT. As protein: CASSMGGVGQPQHF. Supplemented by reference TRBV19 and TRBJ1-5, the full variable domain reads DGGITQSPKYLFRKEGQNVTLSCEQNLNHDAMYWYRQDPGQGLRLIYYSQIVNDFQKGDIAEGYSVSREKKESFPLTVTSAQKNPTAFYLCASSMGGVGQPQHFGDGTRLSIL.

The CDR3 spells CASSIGLGGYTF. The CDR3 DNA follows: TGCGCCAGCAGCATCGGACTGGGGGGCTACACCTTC. The rearrangement joins TRBV5-1 to TRBJ1-2; D unclear. Trimming shortened V by 4 bases and J by 8 bases, and 12 bases separated the two germline ends. Germline assignment: CDR1 SGHRS and CDR2 YFSETQ. The CDR3 consists of 12 residues.

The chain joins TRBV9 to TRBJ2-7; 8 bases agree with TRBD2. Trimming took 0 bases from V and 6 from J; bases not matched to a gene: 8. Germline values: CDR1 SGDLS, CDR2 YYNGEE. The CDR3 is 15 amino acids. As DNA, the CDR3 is TGTGCCAGCAGCGTAGAGCGGGGGAGGTTGGGCGAGCAGTACTTC. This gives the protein CASSVERGRLGEQYF.

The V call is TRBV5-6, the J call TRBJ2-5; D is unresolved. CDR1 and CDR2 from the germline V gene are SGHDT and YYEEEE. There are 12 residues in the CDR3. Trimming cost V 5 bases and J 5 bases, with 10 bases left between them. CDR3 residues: CASSSSGETQYF. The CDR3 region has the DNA TGTGCCAGCAGTTCGTCCGGGGAGACCCAGTACTTC.

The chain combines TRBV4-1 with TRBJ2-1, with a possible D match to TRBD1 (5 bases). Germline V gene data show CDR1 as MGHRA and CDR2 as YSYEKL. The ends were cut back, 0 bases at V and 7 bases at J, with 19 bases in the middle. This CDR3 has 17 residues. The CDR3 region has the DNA TGCGCCAGCAGCCAAGAGGGCGGCAGGGTCTGGTGGAATGAGCAGTTCTTC. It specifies CASSQEGGRVWWNEQFF.

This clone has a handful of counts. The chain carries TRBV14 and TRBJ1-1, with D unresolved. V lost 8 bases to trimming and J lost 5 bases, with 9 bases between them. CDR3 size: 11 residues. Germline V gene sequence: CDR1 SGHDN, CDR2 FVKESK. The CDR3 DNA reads TGTGCCAGCCAGCCGGGGACTGAAGCTTTCTTT. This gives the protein CASQPGTEAFF. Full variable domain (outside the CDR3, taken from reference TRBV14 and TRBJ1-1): EAGVTQFPSHSVIEKGQTVTLRCDPISGHDNLYWYRRVMGKEIKFLLHFVKESKQDESGMPNNRFLAERTGGTYSTLKVQPAELEDSGVYFCASQPGTEAFFGQGTRLTVV.

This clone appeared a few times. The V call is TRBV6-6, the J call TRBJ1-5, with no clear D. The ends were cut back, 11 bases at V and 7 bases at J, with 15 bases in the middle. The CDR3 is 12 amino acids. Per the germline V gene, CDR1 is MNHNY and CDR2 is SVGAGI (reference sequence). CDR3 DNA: TGTGCCGCGTCGGGGAGTGGGCAGCCCCAGCATTTT. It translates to CAASGSGQPQHF.

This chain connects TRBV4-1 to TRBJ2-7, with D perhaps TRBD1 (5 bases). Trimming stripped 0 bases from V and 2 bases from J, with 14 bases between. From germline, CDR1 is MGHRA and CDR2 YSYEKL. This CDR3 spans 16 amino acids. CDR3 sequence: CASSQDEFGAAYEQYF. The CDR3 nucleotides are TGCGCCAGCAGCCAAGATGAATTTGGGGCTGCCTACGAGCAGTACTTC.

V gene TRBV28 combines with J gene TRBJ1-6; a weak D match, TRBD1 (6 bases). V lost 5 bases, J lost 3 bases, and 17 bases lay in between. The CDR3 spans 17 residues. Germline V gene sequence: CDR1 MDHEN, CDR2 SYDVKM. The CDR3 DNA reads TGTGCCAGCAGTGGCACAGGGCCACGGGGCTATAATTCACCCCTCCACTTT. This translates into CASSGTGPRGYNSPLHF. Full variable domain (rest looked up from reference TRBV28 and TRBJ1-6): DVKVTQSSRYLVKRTGEKVFLECVQDMDHENMFWYRQDPGLGLRLIYFSYDVKMKEKGDIPEGYSVSREKKERFSLILESASTNQTSMYLCASSGTGPRGYNSPLHFGNGTRLTVT.